This TCR beta chain was retrieved from a study of OX40 agonist ivuxolimab in advanced cancers. Background on the whole study: Ivuxolimab was an agonistic, fully human IgG2 monoclonal antibody directed against OX40 (CD134), a costimulatory receptor. Intravenous ivuxolimab was administered to patients every 2 weeks at six dose levels: 0.01, 0.1, 0.3, 1.5, 3 and 10 mg/kg. Among the roughly 52 dose-escalation patients, roughly 20 had hepatocellular carcinoma, approximately 15 melanoma, 9 renal cell carcinoma and 9 head and neck cancer. The dose-escalation cohort was 82.7% male with a mean age of 60 years, ranging from roughly 23 to 79. Patients were allowed to have had prior anti-PD-1, anti-PD-L1 or anti-CTLA-4 therapy, and 30% to 40% of the dose-escalation patients had been treated with checkpoint inhibitors. Partial responses were achieved by three dose-escalation patients, of whom one had hepatocellular carcinoma and two had cutaneous melanoma. Peripheral TCRbeta sequencing was intended to test whether TCR sequence diversity was altered and clonal T-cell expansion was caused by ivuxolimab. The monotherapy dose-escalation portion (N ≈ 52 patients) of the phase I ivuxolimab trial is reported in the paper. General study outcomes and caveats: Partial responders in the 0.1-3.0 mg/kg groups had among the lowest normalized peripheral clonal expansion, especially among CD8+ T cells. On average, CD8+ T cells showed more expanded clones than CD4+ T cells after ivuxolimab. The antigen specificity of the clonally expanded peripheral T cells was not determined. Low levels of normalized T-cell clonal expansion were also seen in some nonresponding patients. At doses of 0.1 to 3.0 mg/kg, clonal expansion of both CD4+ and CD8+ blood T cells was observed from baseline to week 6.

About this clone itself: Its target antigen remains unknown. No much larger clone is present one base from it, and per-base qualities are unavailable.

The trial excluded patients who had a history of autoimmune disease or who were on systemic immunosuppression. Peripheral blood for TCR sequencing was collected from all dose cohorts at baseline, on cycle 4 day 1, and on cycle 7 day 1. Samples came from an open-label, multicenter, first-in-human phase I dose-escalation trial of ivuxolimab. The trial enrolled adults with locally advanced or metastatic head and neck squamous cell, hepatocellular, melanoma or renal cell carcinoma. CD4+ and CD8+ T cells were sorted separately from peripheral blood before TCR sequencing. Genomic DNA was extracted from sorted cells for sequencing of the TCRbeta CDR3 region. The immunoSEQ Assay was used to sequence the TCRbeta CDR3 regions. Imported from immuneACCESS, the table was reduced by TCRdb to in-frame sequences with V and J called. These copies leave out some clones; in studies compared against another copy, an unresolved V gene accounts for under half, and the cause of the remainder is not known. Within this sample are 55,000 to 85,000 clones, with 80% to 90% of them counted one time only. Approximately 3% of the sample is held by the ten biggest clonotypes.

The trim is 6 bases for V and 3 bases for J, with a gap of 12 bases between the germline ends. The CDR3, cysteine through phenylalanine, is 14 amino acids long. CDR3 DNA is the only sequence kept; it has 42 bases, read in frame from the first base. CDR1 and CDR2, per the germline V gene (reference sequence), are MNHEY and SMNVEV. The TCR originated in an adult with an advanced solid tumor such as melanoma, head and neck, liver or kidney cancer. The sequence is built from TRBV27 and TRBJ1-5, with the D segment identity uncertain. The specimen comprised CD4+ or CD8+ T cells sorted from blood, sampled in a trial of the OX40 agonist ivuxolimab. This receptor has the CDR3 CASSPWTDNQPQHF. The DNA sequence is as follows: TGTGCCAGCAGCCCTTGGACGGACAATCAGCCCCAGCATTTT.